The clone carrying this TCR beta chain was seen a few times. This specimen includes other DNA sequences encoding the same CDR3. V was clipped by 1 base and J by 7 bases, with 14 bases between them. CDR3 length: 14 residues. CDR1 is SGHAT, CDR2 FQNNGV, per germline. This record belongs to a study of shared clonotypes between healthy human individuals. The protocol was immunoSEQ multiplex PCR, while the TCRdb copy is restricted to in-frame clones and leaves out a portion. The sample includes hundreds of thousands of clones, around 81% of them seen just once. The sequence was obtained from a woman aged 35 to 49 in good health. Some clones in this sample may be carry-over from other donors' samples. The chain links TRBV11-2 to TRBJ2-7; D is perhaps TRBD2 (5 bases). Sequences were obtained from PBMCs. The CDR3 DNA sequence: TGTGCCAGCAGCTTAGTGGTAGCGACGGGTGAGCAGTACTTC. It codes for CASSLVVATGEQYF.